These T cell receptor beta chains were read from a single sample in a study of T cells in Graves' hyperthyroidism and ophthalmopathy. TCRdb re-derived calls from the multiplex PCR reads in MiXCR, one entry per CDR3 protein. In the table there are roughly 630,000 distinct CDR3 sequences, 15% to 18% of which are singletons. Sample: blood. These receptors were taken from a woman aged 30 to 39 with Graves' hyperthyroidism. Both conserved end residues are part of each CDR3. D genes are given only for firm matches. The size entry is marked missing in some rows and otherwise reads once, few, many or a size class.

size	V	length	D	J	CDR3	DNA
many	TRBV27	15	.	TRBJ1-1	CASSTNWGANTEAFF	TGTGCCAGCAGCACCAACTGGGGGGCTAACACTGAAGCTTTCTTT
many	TRBV7-2	14	.	TRBJ1-1	CASSLDGTNTEAFF	TGTGCCAGCAGCTTAGACGGTACGAACACTGAAGCTTTCTTT
.	TRBV7-3	11	.	TRBJ2-3	CASPITDTQYF	TGTGCCAGCCCGATCACAGATACGCAGTATTTT
once	TRBV12-3/TRBV12-4	16	TRBD2	TRBJ2-3	CASSLLESGRGDTQYF	TGTGCCAGCAGTTTACTTGAAAGCGGGAGAGGAGATACGCAGTATTTT
many	TRBV28	13	.	TRBJ2-1	CASGRRSYNEQFF	TGTGCCAGCGGGCGCCGGTCCTACAATGAGCAGTTCTTC
many	TRBV5-5	13	.	TRBJ1-2	CASSLDRVYGYTF	TGTGCCAGCAGCTTGGACAGAGTCTATGGCTACACCTTC
few	TRBV27	13	TRBD1	TRBJ1-2	CASGTASNYGYTF	TGTGCCAGCGGGACAGCTTCTAACTATGGCTACACCTTC
many	TRBV5-1	16	TRBD2	TRBJ2-7	CASSLEASGRSYEQYF	TGCGCCAGCAGCTTGGAGGCTAGCGGGCGATCCTACGAGCAGTACTTC
many	TRBV5-1	14	TRBD1	TRBJ2-7	CASSSGQDRYEQYF	TGCGCCAGCAGCTCGGGACAGGATCGCTACGAGCAGTACTTC
few	TRBV24-1	15	.	TRBJ2-1	CATRINTERGDEQFF	TGTGCCACCAGAATAAATACAGAGAGGGGCGATGAGCAGTTCTTC
.	TRBV6-1	13	.	TRBJ2-2	CASKIRGTGELFF	TGTGCCAGCAAGATCCGGGGAACCGGGGAGCTGTTTTTT
.	TRBV7-6	15	TRBD2	TRBJ2-7	CASSSRPSGIYEQYF	TGTGCCAGCAGCTCCCGGCCTAGCGGGATCTACGAGCAGTACTTC
many	TRBV24-1	14	.	TRBJ1-2	CATSDPSANYGYTF	TGTGCCACCAGTGATCCCTCCGCGAACTATGGCTACACCTTC
many	TRBV2	14	.	TRBJ2-3	CASRGSTSTDTQYF	TGTGCCAGCAGGGGGAGCACTAGCACAGATACGCAGTATTTT
few	TRBV6-2/TRBV6-3	15	.	TRBJ2-7	CASSYSPDTLYEQYF	TGTGCCAGCAGTTACTCCCCGGACACACTCTACGAGCAGTACTTC
many	TRBV2	15	TRBD2	TRBJ2-1	CASSESGSSYNEQFF	TGTGCCAGCAGTGAAAGCGGGAGCTCCTACAATGAGCAGTTCTTC
few	TRBV18	15	.	TRBJ2-7	CASSYASPTRNEQYF	TGTGCCAGCTCATACGCCTCCCCAACTAGGAACGAGCAGTACTTC
many	TRBV3-1	16	TRBD1	TRBJ2-2	CASRFGTGAWTGELFF	TGTGCCAGCAGGTTCGGGACAGGGGCGTGGACCGGGGAGCTGTTTTTT
few	TRBV20-1	14	.	TRBJ1-4	CSAHGQATNEKLFF	TGCAGTGCTCACGGTCAGGCAACTAATGAAAAACTGTTTTTT
few	TRBV20-1	13	.	TRBJ1-2	CSARDGGLYGYTF	TGCAGTGCTAGAGATGGGGGGTTGTATGGCTACACCTTC
.	TRBV9	17	.	TRBJ2-4	CASSQDLGGVAKNIQYF	TGTGCCAGCAGCCAAGATTTGGGTGGGGTAGCCAAAAACATTCAGTACTTC